The 13 T cell receptor beta chains below come from one sample, sequenced in a study of post-analysis software for immune sequencing data (dated by TCRdb to about 2015). Overall results and qualifications from the work: Patients showed significantly higher frequencies than controls for five TRBV segments, among them TRBV5-6, TRBV5-1 and TRBV20-1.

The method behind the library was PCR. The sample was run on an Illumina HiSeq 2500. To reduce PCR and sequencing biases, unique molecular identifiers were built into the TCR beta cDNA libraries. Clones were called with MiXCR by TCRdb after fastp trimmed the public reads at Q25, and only in-frame beta chains were retained. Every entry covers one CDR3 protein and lists the most common genes and DNA from its rows. This sample holds roughly 540,000 distinct CDR3 sequences; 34% were observed only once. Approximately 6% of the sample goes to the ten largest clones. Their antigen targets remain unknown. The sequencing sample was made of blood. The receptors shown here come from a girl under 18 with multiple sclerosis.

This clonotype was recorded many times. The chain uses TRBV12-3 or TRBV12-4 and TRBJ2-3, with unresolved D. The length of the CDR3 is 13 residues. Trimming left V 3 bases short and J 3 bases short, with 7 bases between. The CDR3 nucleotides are TGTGCCAGCAGTTTGGGGTGGACAGATACGCAGTATTTT. Its translation: CASSLGWTDTQYF.

This clonotype appeared a few times. The chain joins TRBV11-2 to TRBJ1-4; D unresolved. The CDR3 length is 14 residues. Germline CDR1 SGHAT, CDR2 FQNNGV. Trimming shortened V by 5 bases and J by 4 bases, and 11 bases separated the two germline ends. CDR3 amino acids: CASSRVRNNEKLFF. CDR3 nucleotide sequence: TGTGCCAGCAGCAGGGTGAGGAATAATGAAAAACTGTTTTTT.

This clonotype has only a few counts. The chain carries TRBV7-2 and TRBJ2-5; either TRBD1 or TRBD2 may fit D (5 bases each). Trimming pared 5 bases from V and 4 bases from J, leaving 26 bases between. Germline lookup yields CDR1 SGHTA and CDR2 FQGNSA. The CDR3 totals 18 residues. In nucleotides, the CDR3 is TGTGCCAGCAGCCCAGGACATACTTCGGAGGACGGAGGAGAGACCCAGTACTTC. Protein product: CASSPGHTSEDGGETQYF.

Regarding this clonotype: Sequence at one end of the junction differs from germline and may be a read error. The rearrangement links TRBV7-9 to TRBJ2-3; 10 positions agree with TRBD1. This CDR3 is built from 16 residues. CDR1 and CDR2 (germline): SEHNR, FQNEAQ (reference sequence). The CDR3: CAGSKTGTGGTDTQYF. The CDR3 DNA follows: TGTGCCGGCAGCAAGACCGGGACAGGGGGCACAGATACGCAGTATTTT.

The J gene is TRBJ2-5, the V gene TRBV6-5; D might be TRBD2 (6 bases). CDR1 and CDR2 from the germline V gene are MNHEY and SVGAGI. The V gene lost 0 bases and the J gene lost 2 bases, with 13 bases spanning the gap. The CDR3 extends over 16 amino acids. As DNA, the CDR3 is TGTGCCAGCAGTTACTCCGGGGGAACCCCACAAGAGACCCAGTACTTC. This translates into CASSYSGGTPQETQYF.

The chain recombines TRBV6-5 with TRBJ2-1; perhaps D is TRBD1 or TRBD2 (5 bases each). V lost 2 bases and J 10 bases, leaving 18 bases between the germline ends. The CDR3 runs 15 residues. The V gene's germline CDR1 is MNHEY and CDR2 SVGAGI. The CDR3 coding sequence is TGTGCCAGCAGTTACGAGTTTGAGGGGACGGAAGAGCAGTTCTTC. As protein: CASSYEFEGTEEQFF.

This clonotype was picked up a small number of times. V gene TRBV6-1 combines with J gene TRBJ2-7; D is ambiguous. The CDR3 loop spans 15 amino acids. Between the trimmed V and J ends, which lost 5 bases and 2 bases, there was a span of 16 bases. The germline gives CDR1 MNHNS, CDR2 SASEGT. CDR3 nucleotide sequence: TGTGCCAGCAGTCCTAAGACGACCGGAACCTACGAGCAGTACTTC. It encodes CASSPKTTGTYEQYF.

This clonotype was detected only a few times. This sequence joins TRBV7-8 and TRBJ2-7; D is unresolved. The V end was cut by 1 base, the J end by 6 bases, with 13 bases between. Germline-derived CDR1 and CDR2 are SGHVS and FQNEAQ. This CDR3 contains 14 residues. CDR3 sequence: CASSLVVNPGEQYF. In DNA form, the CDR3 reads TGTGCCAGCAGCTTAGTGGTTAACCCGGGCGAGCAGTACTTC.

In its sample, this clonotype was seen many times. CDR3 protein: CASSPPRLAGGETQYF. As DNA, the CDR3 is TGTGCCAGCAGCCCCCCCAGACTAGCGGGGGGCGAGACCCAGTACTTC. The gene calls are TRBV3-1 and TRBJ2-5, with 13 bases matching TRBD2. The J segment lost 5 bases and the V segment lost 4 bases, leaving 7 bases of the junction unmatched. Germline assignment: CDR1 LGHDT and CDR2 YNNKEL (reference sequence). CDR3 length: 16 residues.

V and J are TRBV10-3 and TRBJ1-1; D unclear. The V end was cut by 7 bases, the J end by 1 base, with 10 bases between. CDR3 length: 13 residues. Germline lookup yields CDR1 ENHRY and CDR2 SYGVKD. This CDR3 reads CAITPDGNTEAFF. CDR3 in DNA: TGTGCCATCACTCCGGACGGGAACACTGAAGCTTTCTTT.

This clonotype came up a few times. One junction end does not reproduce the germline sequence, and a read error may be involved. This chain joins TRBV6-2 or TRBV6-3 and TRBJ2-5, with 7 bases lining up with TRBD1. The DNA end is a closer match to TRBJ2-7, so the J assignment may be wrong. Germline V gene lookup returns CDR1 MNHEY and CDR2 SVGEGT. This CDR3 has 12 amino acids. The CDR3 sequence: CAGRPGGYEQYF. CDR3 sequence (DNA): TGTGCCGGCAGACCAGGGGGCTACGAGCAGTACTTC.

This sequence joins TRBV20-1 and TRBJ1-5; perhaps TRBD1 as D (5 bases). Germline loops: CDR1 DFQATT, CDR2 SNEGSKA (reference sequence). V was pared by 3 bases and J by 1 base, with 13 bases between. The CDR3 runs 15 residues. As DNA, the CDR3 is TGCAGTGCTAGTCGGTGGGGGACGAGCAATCAGCCCCAGCATTTT. Amino acid sequence: CSASRWGTSNQPQHF.

This clonotype was observed a handful of times. The chain is built from TRBV12-5 and TRBJ2-1; a possible D gene is TRBD2 (5 bases). The germline CDR1 and CDR2 sequences are LGHNT and FRNRAP. This CDR3 is 15 amino acids long. V was clipped by 1 base and J by 3 bases, with 10 bases between them. Written as DNA, the CDR3 is TGTGCTAGTGGTTTGGGCACCGGGGACTACAATGAGCAGTTCTTC. The encoded protein is CASGLGTGDYNEQFF.